These 2 T cell receptor beta chains were sequenced from one sample in a study of T cells expressing NK-cell markers. TCRdb re-called the 5' RACE reads and gives one entry per CDR3 protein, without DNA. The table gives some 440,000 distinct CDR3 sequences; the top ten clones make up around 1.4% of it. Material: blood T cells: a sorted CD56 or NKG2C T cell subset, CD4+ or CD8+ T cells, or bulk PBMC T cells (not recorded which). The receptors come from a woman in her forties or fifties in good health.

The chain is built from TRBV27 and TRBJ2-5; TCRdb gives TRBD1 as the D gene, but with no DNA this cannot be confirmed. The CDR3 spans 17 residues. Germline V gene lookup returns CDR1 MNHEY and CDR2 SMNVEV (reference sequence). CDR3 region: CASSLFGGTGRLETQYF.

The chain has TRBV24-1 and TRBJ2-1; the TCRdb call, TRBD1, lacks DNA for checking. Germline-derived CDR1 and CDR2 are KGHDR and SFDVKD. This CDR3 is built from 17 residues. CDR3 protein: CATSDPRDSRIYNEQFF.